This T cell receptor beta chain is from a study of CD8 T cells in ankylosing spondylitis. Study observations and caveats: The study looked at matched synovial fluid samples from ankylosing spondylitis patients. Disease-linked clones were reported to be significantly enriched there. Blood from ankylosing spondylitis patients appeared to carry a characteristic roughly 8-variant TCR beta motif.

V was cut by 7 bases and J by 2 bases, with 9 bases left in between. Germline V gene sequence: CDR1 MDHEN, CDR2 SYDVKM. CDR3 length: 12 residues. Quantitative molecular-barcoded 5'-RACE generated the TCR beta libraries. Each CDR3 protein is one row after TCRdb ran MiXCR on the 5' RACE reads. The sample gives fewer than 500,000 distinct CDR3 sequences, approximately 20% of which show up once; roughly a sixth is in the top ten. A note on this clonotype: Its matching antigen is unknown.

The chain links TRBV28 to TRBJ2-7, with a possible D match to TRBD1 (5 bases). The receptor comes from a male donor with ankylosing spondylitis. Material: blood, either unsorted or a sorted T cell fraction (not recorded which). The CDR3 loop is CASMTRAYEQYF. CDR3 in DNA: TGTGCCAGCATGACCAGGGCCTACGAGCAGTACTTC.